Shown below are 28 T cell receptor beta chains from a single sample sequenced in a study of cytomegalovirus exposure and HLA in healthy donors. 60 Vbeta and 13 Jbeta primers were used in PCR. Using immunoSEQ multiplex PCR, the repertoire was profiled, and TCRdb retains in-frame clones only, with some absent. The sample has about 130,000 clones; roughly 78% are singletons. Sequenced material: PBMCs. These receptors were taken from a man aged 25-45 years in good health and CMV-seropositive.

The chain joins TRBV5-6 to TRBJ2-3, with no clear D. From germline, CDR1 is SGHDT and CDR2 YYEEEE. There are 16 residues in the CDR3. V lost 0 bases and J lost 0, with 11 bases in between. The CDR3 region has the DNA TGTGCCAGCAGCTTGGGACACAAGTCTAGCACAGATACGCAGTATTTT. Translated: CASSLGHKSSTDTQYF.

The chain uses TRBV6-5 and TRBJ2-7; D ambiguous. The V end lost 2 bases, the J end lost 0 bases, and 8 bases lay between the germline ends. Per the germline V gene, CDR1 is MNHEY and CDR2 is SVGAGI. The CDR3 sequence is 14 residues long. CDR3 residues: CASSYIGASYEQYF. CDR3 nucleotide sequence: TGTGCCAGCAGTTACATTGGAGCCTCCTACGAGCAGTACTTC.

The rearrangement uses TRBV10-3 and TRBJ2-1, with TRBD2 as a possible D gene (6 bases). Trimming left V 2 bases short and J 7 bases short, with 12 bases between. Germline V CDR1 and CDR2: ENHRY, SYGVKD. The CDR3 runs 14 residues. Here the CDR3 DNA reads TGTGCCATCAGTGAGCCACAAGGGAGGAATGAGCAGTTCTTC. This codes for CAISEPQGRNEQFF.

The rearrangement uses TRBV29-1 and TRBJ1-1; 9 bases align to TRBD1. The CDR3 has 17 amino acids. V lost 8 bases to trimming and J lost 6 bases; unmatched junction nucleotides: 22. CDR1 and CDR2 (germline): SQVTM, ANQGSEA. CDR3 loop: CSIAQGQGSWVGSEAFF. The CDR3 DNA is TGCAGCATCGCTCAGGGACAGGGAAGCTGGGTAGGTTCTGAAGCTTTCTTT.

This clone appeared a few times. The gene calls are TRBV2 and TRBJ2-3; weak D call: TRBD2 (6 bases). V gave up 7 bases and J gave up 11 bases, with 19 bases separating them. Germline values: CDR1 SNHLY, CDR2 FYNNEI. The CDR3 length is 13 residues. CDR3 sequence: CASMVEEGPGQYF. As DNA, the CDR3 is TGTGCCAGCATGGTGGAGGAGGGGCCGGGGCAGTATTTT.

For the CDR3, the DNA is TGTGCCAGTAGTATGGGGACAGGGGGCACGAACACTGAAGCTTTCTTT. Translation: CASSMGTGGTNTEAFF. The genes are TRBV19 and TRBJ1-1; 12 nucleotides line up with TRBD1. Per the germline V gene, CDR1 is LNHDA and CDR2 is SQIVND (reference sequence). The CDR3 sequence is 16 residues long. V was pared by 3 bases and J by 1 base, with 3 bases of the junction left unmatched.

The rearrangement joins TRBV18 to TRBJ2-4; D possibly corresponds to TRBD1 (6 bases). CDR3 size: 16 residues. Germline CDR1 KGHSH, CDR2 LQKENI. V was trimmed by 3 bases and J by 0 bases, leaving 12 bases between them. The CDR3 region is CASSPGQKIAKNIQYF. The DNA of the CDR3 is TGTGCCAGCTCACCCGGACAGAAAATAGCCAAAAACATTCAGTACTTC. Full variable domain (outside the CDR3, taken from reference TRBV18 and TRBJ2-4): NAGVMQNPRHLVRRRGQEARLRCSPMKGHSHVYWYRQLPEEGLKFMVYLQKENIIDESGMPKERFSAEFPKEGPSILRIQQVVRGDSAAYFCASSPGQKIAKNIQYFGAGTRLSVL.

The chain recombines TRBV6-1 with TRBJ1-2; weak D call: TRBD1 (5 bases). Trimming stripped 6 bases from V and 10 bases from J, with 21 bases between. Germline values: CDR1 MNHNS, CDR2 SASEGT. CDR3 length: 14 residues. The chain's CDR3 is CASSGDLYRNDYTF. The CDR3 bases are TGTGCCAGCAGCGGAGACCTATACAGGAACGACTACACCTTC.

The chain links TRBV2 to TRBJ1-5; 7 nucleotides align to TRBD1. The CDR3 totals 15 residues. Germline-derived CDR1 and CDR2 are SNHLY and FYNNEI. Trimming took 7 bases from V and 1 from J; bases not matched to a gene: 7. In DNA, the CDR3 is TGTGCCAGCAAACAGGGGAAGAGGAGCAATCAGCCCCAGCATTTT. It is translated as CASKQGKRSNQPQHF.

The V and J genes are TRBV7-3 and TRBJ2-1; D is perhaps TRBD2 (6 bases). V gave up 5 bases and J gave up 9 bases, with 17 bases separating them. Germline V gives CDR1 SGHTA, CDR2 FQGTGA. The CDR3 sequence is 14 residues long. CDR3 DNA sequence: TGTGCCAGCAGCCCCTCGGCCTCCGGGGGTGAGCAGTTCTTC. It specifies CASSPSASGGEQFF.

This chain links TRBV30 with TRBJ2-1; 7 nucleotides line up with TRBD2. The CDR3 contains 14 residues. Germline values: CDR1 GTSNPN, CDR2 SVGIG (reference sequence). Losses at the gene ends were 1 base for V and 6 bases for J; bases not matched to a gene: 6. The CDR3 loop reads CAWSERGNGNEQFF. In DNA, the CDR3 is TGTGCCTGGAGTGAGCGGGGAAATGGCAATGAGCAGTTCTTC.

The J gene is TRBJ1-4, the V gene TRBV10-2; no definite D call. Germline lookup yields CDR1 WSHSY and CDR2 SAAADI. V lost 9 bases to trimming and J lost 8 bases, with 19 bases between them. CDR3 length: 14 residues. The CDR3 here is CASSPIVQEEKLFF. The CDR3 region has the DNA TGCGCCAGTTCTCCCATAGTGCAGGAAGAAAAACTGTTTTTT.

V gene TRBV2 combines with J gene TRBJ1-2; 7 positions match TRBD1. V was clipped by 6 bases and J by 7 bases; unmatched bases: 8. From germline, CDR1 is SNHLY and CDR2 FYNNEI. The CDR3 has 13 residues. The CDR3, as DNA: TGTGCCAGCAGGGAACAGGGGTTAGGTGGCTACACCTTC. It yields the protein CASREQGLGGYTF.

This clone was picked up a small number of times. This chain connects TRBV2 to TRBJ2-2; a possible D gene is TRBD1 (6 bases). This CDR3 has 15 residues. Germline CDR1 reads SNHLY; CDR2 reads FYNNEI. V lost 6 bases and J lost 7, with 18 bases in between. CDR3 region: CASRSIQGTSGELFF. The DNA of the CDR3 is TGTGCCAGCAGGTCAATACAGGGTACAAGCGGGGAGCTGTTTTTT. Supplemented by reference TRBV2 and TRBJ2-2, the full variable domain reads EPEVTQTPSHQVTQMGQEVILRCVPISNHLYFYWYRQILGQKVEFLVSFYNNEISEKSEIFDDQFSVERPDGSNFTLKIRSTKLEDSAMYFCASRSIQGTSGELFFGEGSRLTVL.

V gene TRBV2 combines with J gene TRBJ2-7; possible D gene TRBD2, 6 bases. CDR3 length equals 12 residues. The V end lost 7 bases, the J end lost 2 bases, and 9 bases lay between the germline ends. The germline V gene has CDR1 SNHLY and CDR2 FYNNEI. The CDR3 region is CASKSGAYEQYF. As DNA, the CDR3 is TGTGCCAGCAAGTCGGGGGCCTACGAGCAGTACTTC.

The chain links TRBV10-3 to TRBJ1-4; TRBD1 might be the D (5 bases). The CDR3 length is 17 residues. Germline CDR1 and CDR2: ENHRY and SYGVKD. With 1 base removed from V and 0 bases from J, the gap between germline ends came to 12 bases. The CDR3 nucleotides read TGTGCCATCAGTGAGTGGGGGGTAGACTCAACTAATGAAAAACTGTTTTTT. As protein: CAISEWGVDSTNEKLFF.

This sequence joins TRBV27 and TRBJ2-3; D perhaps matches TRBD2 (6 bases). The V gene lost 2 bases and the J gene lost 1 base, with 13 bases spanning the gap. Germline V lookup: CDR1 MNHEY, CDR2 SMNVEV (reference sequence). This CDR3 contains 16 residues. The CDR3 sequence is CASSLSRRGGTDTQYF. For the CDR3, the DNA is TGTGCCAGCAGTTTAAGTCGGCGGGGTGGCACAGATACGCAGTATTTT.

This chain links TRBV19 with TRBJ1-2; D remains unclear. The CDR3 runs 15 residues. Per the germline V gene, CDR1 is LNHDA and CDR2 is SQIVND (reference sequence). Between the trimmed V and J ends, which lost 3 bases and 7 bases, there was a span of 18 bases. DNA for the CDR3: TGTGCCAGTAGTATTTACGCGGAGGGAAAGGGTGGCTACACCTTC. Translated, it gives CASSIYAEGKGGYTF.

The J gene is TRBJ1-6, the V gene TRBV7-2, with a weak D call TRBD1 (6 bases). From germline, CDR1 is SGHTA and CDR2 FQGNSA. V dropped 5 bases and J dropped 9 bases, with 11 bases sitting between them. This CDR3 is built from 13 residues. The CDR3: CASSQDRSSPLHF. CDR3 sequence (DNA): TGTGCCAGCAGCCAAGACAGGAGTTCACCCCTCCACTTT.

J is TRBJ1-4 and V is TRBV6-1, with 7 bases aligning to TRBD1. The CDR3 is 13 residues long. Germline V lookup: CDR1 MNHNS, CDR2 SASEGT. J lost 5 bases, V lost 3 bases, and 0 bases had no gene match. Written as DNA, the CDR3 is TGTGCCAGCAGTGACAGGGGGAATGAAAAACTGTTTTTT. This gives the protein CASSDRGNEKLFF.

This clone was picked up a small number of times. The CDR3 loop is CASSDRDLNEKLFF. CDR3 in DNA: TGTGCCAGCAGCGACAGGGACCTTAATGAAAAACTGTTTTTT. The rearrangement uses TRBV6-5 and TRBJ1-4; 7 nucleotides agree with TRBD1. CDR1 is MNHEY, CDR2 SVGAGI, per germline. The trim removed 6 bases at V and 4 bases at J, leaving 5 bases unmatched. The CDR3 length is 14 residues.

The J gene is TRBJ2-3, the V gene TRBV25-1; TRBD2 matches at 7 bases. This CDR3 contains 15 residues. Losses at the gene ends were 3 bases for V and 0 bases for J; bases not matched to a gene: 3. Looked up from germline, CDR1 is MGHDK and CDR2 is SYGVNS. CDR3 amino acids: CASSDWTRSTDTQYF. For the CDR3, the DNA is TGTGCCAGCAGTGATTGGACTAGGAGCACAGATACGCAGTATTTT.

The chain links TRBV4-1 to TRBJ2-5; D uncertain. The germline gives CDR1 MGHRA, CDR2 YSYEKL. The V and J ends lost 1 base and 2 bases respectively, with 5 bases between them. This CDR3 region has 13 residues. The CDR3 region is CASSQGPQETQYF. CDR3 nucleotides: TGCGCCAGCAGCCAAGGGCCACAAGAGACCCAGTACTTC.

This clone was seen a handful of times. The chain couples TRBV18 to TRBJ1-2, with 10 nucleotides matching TRBD1. V lost 3 bases, J lost 8 bases, and 12 bases stayed unmatched. The CDR3 runs 16 residues. Germline CDR1 reads KGHSH; CDR2 reads LQKENI. The CDR3 nucleotides read TGTGCCAGCTCACCCCCGAGCGGGACAGGGGAGGAAGGCTACACCTTC. It translates to CASSPPSGTGEEGYTF.

This clone is a singleton in its sample. The J gene is TRBJ1-1, the V gene TRBV7-2; no clear D. This CDR3 is 13 amino acids long. Germline loops: CDR1 SGHTA, CDR2 FQGNSA. The V gene lost 3 bases and the J gene lost 4 bases, with 9 bases spanning the gap. CDR3 sequence: CASSFTPSTEAFF. DNA of the CDR3: TGTGCCAGCAGCTTCACCCCCAGCACTGAAGCTTTCTTT.

The chain is built from TRBV5-1 and TRBJ2-3; 8 bases line up with TRBD2. This CDR3 has 14 residues. V lost 2 bases, J lost 4 bases, and 3 bases stayed unmatched. Germline CDR1 SGHRS, CDR2 YFSETQ. In DNA, the CDR3 is TGCGCCAGCAGCTTAGCGGGGGTCGCAGATACGCAGTATTTT. This sequence encodes CASSLAGVADTQYF. Looking up the rest from reference TRBV5-1 and TRBJ2-3 gives the full variable domain: KAGVTQTPRYLIKTRGQQVTLSCSPISGHRSVSWYQQTPGQGLQFLFEYFSETQRNKGNFPGRFSGRQFSNSRSEMNVSTLELGDSALYLCASSLAGVADTQYFGPGTRLTVL.

The chain recombines TRBV10-1 with TRBJ2-7, with D possibly matching TRBD1 (6 bases). V lost 0 bases and J 2 bases, leaving 8 bases between the germline ends. This CDR3 region has 14 residues. Germline CDR1 and CDR2: WNHNN and SYGVQD (reference sequence). CDR3 loop: CASSESTGPYEQYF. The CDR3, as DNA: TGCGCCAGCAGTGAGTCAACAGGGCCCTACGAGCAGTACTTC.

This chain links TRBV27 with TRBJ1-5, with a tentative D call TRBD1 (5 bases). The ends were cut back, 0 bases at V and 0 bases at J, with 9 bases in the middle. Germline V gives CDR1 MNHEY, CDR2 SMNVEV (reference sequence). CDR3 length: 16 amino acids. The CDR3 DNA reads TGTGCCAGCAGTTTATCTGGGGCCTATAGCAATCAGCCCCAGCATTTT. Its protein product is CASSLSGAYSNQPQHF.